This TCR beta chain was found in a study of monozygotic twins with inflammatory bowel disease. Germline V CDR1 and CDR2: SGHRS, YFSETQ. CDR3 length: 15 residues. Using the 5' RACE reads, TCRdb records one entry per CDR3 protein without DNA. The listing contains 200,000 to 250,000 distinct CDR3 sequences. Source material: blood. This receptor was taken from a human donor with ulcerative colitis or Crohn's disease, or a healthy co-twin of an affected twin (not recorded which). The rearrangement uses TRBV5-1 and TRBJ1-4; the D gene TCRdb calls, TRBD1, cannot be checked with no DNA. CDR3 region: CASSGAGGSNEKLFF.